This TCR beta chain was retrieved from a study of chemoradiotherapy in HPV16-positive cancers. The CDR3 consists of 18 residues. The trim removed 2 bases at V and 4 bases at J, leaving 13 bases unmatched. The germline V gene encodes CDR1 GTSNPN and CDR2 SVGIG (reference sequence). Broader study findings: In HPV16-positive patients, HPV-responsive T-cell expansion tracked better recurrence-free survival.

Sequencing was performed with immunoSEQ multiplex PCR; in TCRdb, only in-frame clones are kept and a portion is missing. The sample has about 12,000 clones; approximately 86% are singletons. Of note for this clone: Its specificity is unknown.

This rearrangement joins TRBV30 to TRBJ1-4; the match to TRBD1 covers 10 bases. This TCR came from a human donor with HPV-associated anogenital cancer. The sequences come from blood, collected from a patient who underwent chemoradiotherapy. This CDR3 is CAWSTWTGGSYFNEKLFF. The CDR3 DNA reads as TGTGCCTGGAGTACCTGGACAGGGGGTTCTTACTTTAATGAAAAACTGTTTTTT.